These 15 T cell receptor beta chains came from one sample sequenced in a study of Tregs in tolerant kidney transplant recipients. The table came from immunoSEQ multiplex PCR; TCRdb's copy has only in-frame clones and leaves some out. Here the sample spans approximately 1,900 clones, around 48% being singletons. These receptors are not linked to any known antigen. Source material: Tregs from blood cultured with allogeneic cells. These receptors all come from a human donor in good health.

This clone ranks as large. This rearrangement joins TRBV5-1 to TRBJ2-1; perhaps D is TRBD1 or TRBD2 (5 bases each). Deletions cut 4 bases from V and 5 bases from J, with 13 bases between. This CDR3 has 14 amino acids. Germline CDR1 and CDR2: SGHRS and YFSETQ. The CDR3 nucleotides read TGCGCCAGCAGCACCACCGGGACCCACAATGAGCAGTTCTTC. It specifies CASSTTGTHNEQFF.

The V gene is TRBV10-3, the J gene TRBJ2-5; TRBD2 agrees at 7 bases. V was pared by 10 bases and J by 1 base, with 15 bases of the junction left unmatched. CDR3 length: 16 residues. CDR1 is ENHRY, CDR2 SYGVKD, per germline. The CDR3 loop reads CANAKGLAATQETQYF. The DNA of the CDR3 is TGTGCCAACGCCAAAGGCCTAGCGGCGACCCAAGAGACCCAGTACTTC.

The CDR3 coding sequence is TGTGCCACCAGCAGAGCCTCGGGACAGCCCCAGCATTTT. Translation gives CATSRASGQPQHF. The chain recombines TRBV15 with TRBJ1-5; D unresolved. Trimming took 1 base from V and 7 from J, leaving 8 bases between them. This CDR3 is built from 13 residues. The germline V gene has CDR1 LNHNV and CDR2 YYDKDF (reference sequence).

This chain joins TRBV7-6 and TRBJ1-5; unclear D gene. Per the germline V gene, CDR1 is SGHVS and CDR2 is FNYEAQ. Trimming shortened V by 1 base and J by 3 bases, and 7 bases separated the two germline ends. The CDR3 is made up of 14 amino acids. CDR3: CASSLVTTNQPQHF. The DNA of the CDR3 is TGTGCCAGCAGCTTAGTCACAACCAATCAGCCCCAGCATTTT.

Sample share makes this clone large. The chain recombines TRBV29-1 with TRBJ1-1; possible D gene TRBD1, 5 bases. Germline V gene sequence: CDR1 SQVTM, CDR2 ANQGSEA. The CDR3 is made up of 12 amino acids. V lost 7 bases to trimming and J lost 2 bases, with 11 bases between them. In DNA form, the CDR3 reads TGCAGCGCCGCAAGGGGAAACACTGAAGCTTTCTTT. This gives the protein CSAARGNTEAFF. The full variable domain, in which reference TRBV29-1 and TRBJ1-1 provide the parts outside the CDR3, is SAVISQKPSRDICQRGTSLTIQCQVDSQVTMMFWYRQQPGQSLTLIATANQGSEATYESGFVIDKFPISRPNLTFSTLTVSNMSPEDSSIYLCSAARGNTEAFFGQGTRLTVV.

This chain uses TRBV28 with TRBJ1-2, with 9 bases aligning to TRBD1. This CDR3 has 13 amino acids. Germline CDR1 reads MDHEN; CDR2 reads SYDVKM. J was trimmed by 7 bases and V by 5 bases; bases with no gene match: 5. The CDR3 here is CASSTGTGLGYTF. CDR3 coding DNA: TGTGCCAGCAGTACCGGGACAGGGCTTGGCTACACCTTC.

A few counts support this clone. The genes are TRBV5-1 and TRBJ2-5, with 8 bases lining up with TRBD1. CDR3 length: 15 residues. The germline gives CDR1 SGHRS, CDR2 YFSETQ. Trimming removed 0 bases from V and 4 bases from J; junction bases left unmatched: 5. The CDR3 DNA reads as TGCGCCAGCAGCTTGGAGGGGACAGGCTCAGAGACCCAGTACTTC. Protein sequence: CASSLEGTGSETQYF.

A note on this clone: A much more abundant neighbour one base away suggests this may be a read error. This rearrangement joins TRBV5-1 to TRBJ2-3, with 8 bases identical to TRBD2. Trimming at V came to 4 bases and at J to 1 base, leaving 11 bases not matched to a gene. This CDR3 comprises 17 residues. The V gene's germline CDR1 is SGHRS and CDR2 YFSETQ. The CDR3 DNA is TGCGCCAGCAGCCTACTGGAGGGGCGGGGGGGCACAGATACGCAGTATTTT. Its protein product is CASSLLEGRGGTDTQYF.

The chain carries TRBV5-5 and TRBJ1-1; D is ambiguous. Trimming removed 2 bases at V and 7 bases at J, with 18 bases between. This CDR3 has 15 residues. From germline, CDR1 is SGHKS and CDR2 YYEKEE (reference sequence). CDR3 amino acids: CASSLYGVGRYEAFF. The CDR3 nucleotides are TGTGCCAGCAGCTTATACGGCGTAGGACGCTATGAAGCTTTCTTT.

In its sample, this clone is medium-sized. The rearrangement links TRBV6-1 to TRBJ2-2; TRBD2 matches 7 bases. The CDR3 contains 12 residues. V gave up 10 bases and J gave up 7 bases; unmatched junction bases: 6. Germline-derived CDR1 and CDR2 are MNHNS and SASEGT. CDR3: CATRLAGGELFF. In nucleotides, the CDR3 is TGTGCCACCCGACTAGCCGGCGGGGAGCTGTTTTTT.

This clone was recorded a few times. V usage is TRBV9 and J usage is TRBJ2-2; 13 bases fit TRBD2. The V segment lost 3 bases and the J segment 4 bases; nucleotides outside the gene matches: 0. CDR3 length equals 15 residues. Germline assignment: CDR1 SGDLS and CDR2 YYNGEE. The CDR3 region is CASSGTSGGTGELFF. CDR3 DNA sequence: TGTGCCAGCAGCGGGACTAGCGGGGGCACCGGGGAGCTGTTTTTT.

V is TRBV7-2 and J is TRBJ1-2; TRBD1 matches 8 bases. V shed 5 bases and J 6 bases; nucleotides not matched to a gene: 5. The CDR3 extends over 13 amino acids. Germline V gene data show CDR1 as SGHTA and CDR2 as FQGNSA. CDR3 amino acids: CASSKGTGDGYTF. The DNA of the CDR3 is TGTGCCAGCAGCAAAGGGACAGGTGATGGCTACACCTTC.

This clone is large in the sample. The chain uses TRBV5-5 and TRBJ2-5, with unresolved D. V was clipped by 2 bases and J by 2 bases, with 4 bases between them. The CDR3 is 12 residues long. Germline V gene sequence: CDR1 SGHKS, CDR2 YYEKEE (reference sequence). The CDR3 sequence: CASSFAQETQYF. CDR3 sequence (DNA): TGTGCCAGCAGCTTCGCGCAAGAGACCCAGTACTTC.

This clone ranks as medium-sized. The chain is built from TRBV4-2 and TRBJ1-2; D gene unclear. This CDR3 is built from 12 residues. Looked up from germline, CDR1 is LGHNA and CDR2 is YNFKEQ. Trimming took 4 bases from V and 3 from J, leaving 6 bases between them. The CDR3 region is CASSREDYGYTF. The CDR3 bases are TGTGCCAGCAGCCGGGAGGACTATGGCTACACCTTC.

The chain uses TRBV6-5 and TRBJ2-3, with D maybe TRBD1 (5 bases). V gave up 6 bases and J gave up 6 bases, with 13 bases separating them. The CDR3 runs 13 residues. In germline, CDR1 is MNHEY, CDR2 SVGAGI. The CDR3 DNA sequence: TGTGCCAGCAGCCCGCCGCCAGGGGATACGCAGTATTTT. Amino acid sequence: CASSPPPGDTQYF.